This paragraph covers one T cell receptor (beta chain) sequence. The antigen is undetermined. These data belong to a study of T cells in Graves' hyperthyroidism and ophthalmopathy. General study findings and limits: Classification by a 13 V-J model distinguished ophthalmopathy from stable hyperthyroidism.

Trimming stripped 1 base from V and 6 bases from J, with 9 bases between. Germline values: CDR1 LNHDA, CDR2 SQIVND (reference sequence). This CDR3 region has 13 residues. From RNA transcripts, TCR beta CDR3 regions were amplified. Researchers ran a first-round RT-PCR on the TCR CDR3 using the HTBI primer set. TCRdb re-called the multiplex PCR reads with MiXCR, one entry per CDR3 protein. Here the sample spans 550,000 to 600,000 distinct CDR3 sequences, about half being singletons. Uncontrolled infections, other autoimmune diseases, pregnancy or lactation led to exclusion of patients. Diagnoses were made from clinical symptoms, serum measures (thyroxine and TRAb), thyroid ultrasound and orbital computed tomography.

This chain joins TRBV19 and TRBJ1-2; a weak D match, TRBD1 (5 bases). Specimen: peripheral blood or thyroid tissue (not recorded which). The source is an adult woman with Graves' disease, either hyperthyroidism or ophthalmopathy (not recorded which). CDR3 DNA: TGTGCCAGTAGTATAGCCAGGGCCGATGGCTACACCTTC. Amino acid sequence: CASSIARADGYTF.